The clone carrying this T cell receptor (beta chain) has just one count. The antigen remains undetermined. This record belongs to a study of cytomegalovirus exposure and HLA in healthy donors. Points from the study as a whole: Clonal expansion was found to be greater in HLA-associated TCR beta chains than in equally common others in a later analysis.

The PCR used 60 Vbeta and 13 Jbeta primers. Data came from immunoSEQ multiplex PCR; TCRdb stores just in-frame clones and leaves some out. The sample lists some 120,000 clones, around 70% occurring once. The receptor was isolated from a man under 40 in good health and CMV-seropositive. Source material: PBMCs.

The CDR3 DNA sequence: TGTGCCAGCTCACGGCCGGGACAGGGGGCTTCCGGGGAGCTGTTTTTT. It codes for CASSRPGQGASGELFF. The V and J genes are TRBV18 and TRBJ2-2, with TRBD1 identical over 12 bases. The germline gives CDR1 KGHSH, CDR2 LQKENI. V shed 4 bases and J 6 bases; nucleotides not matched to a gene: 6. This CDR3 has 16 amino acids.